This TCR beta chain appears in the sequencing data of a study of blood T cell repertoires in COVID-19. Overall study context: Samples of COVID-19 (acute and convalescent) were obtained from the United States, Italy and Spain. PBMCs, B-cell-depleted T cells, or T cells provided the cDNA or gDNA that made up the material.

Repertoires were generated with immunoSEQ multiplex PCR, while TCRdb's copy carries only in-frame clones and drops some. In the table there are approximately 250,000 clones, roughly 85% of which are singletons. Trimming took off 5 bases at V and 3 bases at J, with 19 bases between the two ends. Germline assignment: CDR1 PRHDT and CDR2 FYEKMQ (reference sequence). The CDR3 length is 16 residues. Participants were aged roughly 18 to 89 years, lived in roughly 25 US areas, and enrolled virtually. The study assigned cohorts using participant-reported clinical history. The V call is TRBV13, the J call TRBJ1-1, with no clear D. The specimen was PBMCs or T cells enriched from blood (not recorded which). This TCR was sampled from a woman aged 45-59 years with acute COVID-19. The chain's CDR3 is CASSPESSYGYTEAFF. In nucleotides, the CDR3 is TGTGCCAGCAGCCCCGAAAGTTCGTACGGTTACACTGAAGCTTTCTTT.